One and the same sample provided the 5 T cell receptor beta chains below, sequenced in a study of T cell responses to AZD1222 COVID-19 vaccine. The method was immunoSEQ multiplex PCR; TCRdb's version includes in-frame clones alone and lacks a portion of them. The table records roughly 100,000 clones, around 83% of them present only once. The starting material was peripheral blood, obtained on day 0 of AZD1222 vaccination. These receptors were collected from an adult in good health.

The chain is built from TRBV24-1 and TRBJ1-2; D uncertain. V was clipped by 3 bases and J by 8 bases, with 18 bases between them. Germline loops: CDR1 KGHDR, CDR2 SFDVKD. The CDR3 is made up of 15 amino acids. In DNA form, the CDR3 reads TGTGCCACCAGTGATCCCACTACCCCCACGGGCGGCTACACCTTC. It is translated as CATSDPTTPTGGYTF.

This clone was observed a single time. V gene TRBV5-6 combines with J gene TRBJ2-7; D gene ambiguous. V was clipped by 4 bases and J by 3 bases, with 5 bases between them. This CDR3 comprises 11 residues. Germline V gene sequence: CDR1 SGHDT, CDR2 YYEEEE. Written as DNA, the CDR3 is TGTGCCAGCAGCGGCAACTACGAGCAGTACTTC. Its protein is CASSGNYEQYF.

The CDR3 protein is CASSSIRGFVPQYF. CDR3 nucleotide sequence: TGTGCCAGCAGCTCTATCAGGGGCTTCGTTCCGCAGTATTTT. V and J are TRBV5-5 and TRBJ2-3; perhaps TRBD1 as D (6 bases). The CDR3 covers 14 residues. V lost 3 bases, J lost 10 bases, and 18 bases lay in between. Germline lookup yields CDR1 SGHKS and CDR2 YYEKEE (reference sequence).

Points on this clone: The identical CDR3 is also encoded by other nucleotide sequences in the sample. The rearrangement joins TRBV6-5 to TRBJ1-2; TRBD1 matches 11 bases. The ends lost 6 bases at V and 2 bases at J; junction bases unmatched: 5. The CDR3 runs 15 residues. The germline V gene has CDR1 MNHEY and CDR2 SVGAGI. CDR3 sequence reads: CASRGQGAGNYGYTF. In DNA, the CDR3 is TGTGCCAGCAGAGGACAGGGGGCGGGAAACTATGGCTACACCTTC.

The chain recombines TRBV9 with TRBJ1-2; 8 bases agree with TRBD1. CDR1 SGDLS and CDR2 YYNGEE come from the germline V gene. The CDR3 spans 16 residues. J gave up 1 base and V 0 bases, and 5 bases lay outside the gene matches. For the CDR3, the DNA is TGTGCCAGCAGCGTAGATCGAGACAGGGGTAACTATGGCTACACCTTC. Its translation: CASSVDRDRGNYGYTF.